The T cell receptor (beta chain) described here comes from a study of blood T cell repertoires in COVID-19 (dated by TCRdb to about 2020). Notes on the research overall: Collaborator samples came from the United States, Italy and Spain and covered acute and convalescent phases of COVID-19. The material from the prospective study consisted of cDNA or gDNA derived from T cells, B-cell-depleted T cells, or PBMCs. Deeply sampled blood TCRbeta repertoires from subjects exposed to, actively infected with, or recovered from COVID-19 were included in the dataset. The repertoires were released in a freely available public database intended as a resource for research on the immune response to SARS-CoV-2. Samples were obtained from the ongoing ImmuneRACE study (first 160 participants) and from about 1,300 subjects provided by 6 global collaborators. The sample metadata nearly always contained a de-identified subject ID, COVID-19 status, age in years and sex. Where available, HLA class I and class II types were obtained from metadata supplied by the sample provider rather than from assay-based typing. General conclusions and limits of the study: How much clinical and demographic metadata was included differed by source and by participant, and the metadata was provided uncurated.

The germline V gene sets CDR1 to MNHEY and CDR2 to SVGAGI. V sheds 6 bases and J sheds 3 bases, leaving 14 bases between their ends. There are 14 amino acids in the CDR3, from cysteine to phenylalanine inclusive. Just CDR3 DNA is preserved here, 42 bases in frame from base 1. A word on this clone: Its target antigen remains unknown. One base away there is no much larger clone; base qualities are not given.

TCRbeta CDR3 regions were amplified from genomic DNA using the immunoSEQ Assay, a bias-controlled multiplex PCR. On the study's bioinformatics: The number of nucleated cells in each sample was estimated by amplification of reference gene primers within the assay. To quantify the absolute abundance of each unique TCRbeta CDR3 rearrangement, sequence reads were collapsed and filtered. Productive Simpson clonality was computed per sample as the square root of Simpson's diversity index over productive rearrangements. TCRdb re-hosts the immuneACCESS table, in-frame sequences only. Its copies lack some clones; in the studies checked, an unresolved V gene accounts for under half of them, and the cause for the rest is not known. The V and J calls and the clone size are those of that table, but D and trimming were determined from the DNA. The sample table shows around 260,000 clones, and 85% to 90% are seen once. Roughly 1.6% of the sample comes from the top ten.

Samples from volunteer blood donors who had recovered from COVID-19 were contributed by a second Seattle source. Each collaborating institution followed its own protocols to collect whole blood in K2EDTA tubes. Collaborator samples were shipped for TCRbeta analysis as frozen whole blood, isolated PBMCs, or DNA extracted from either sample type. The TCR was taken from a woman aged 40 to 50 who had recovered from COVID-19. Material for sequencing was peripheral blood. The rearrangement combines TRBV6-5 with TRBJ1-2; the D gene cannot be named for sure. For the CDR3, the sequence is CASSGASGYYGYTF. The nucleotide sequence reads TGTGCCAGCAGCGGAGCGTCGGGGTACTATGGCTACACCTTC.